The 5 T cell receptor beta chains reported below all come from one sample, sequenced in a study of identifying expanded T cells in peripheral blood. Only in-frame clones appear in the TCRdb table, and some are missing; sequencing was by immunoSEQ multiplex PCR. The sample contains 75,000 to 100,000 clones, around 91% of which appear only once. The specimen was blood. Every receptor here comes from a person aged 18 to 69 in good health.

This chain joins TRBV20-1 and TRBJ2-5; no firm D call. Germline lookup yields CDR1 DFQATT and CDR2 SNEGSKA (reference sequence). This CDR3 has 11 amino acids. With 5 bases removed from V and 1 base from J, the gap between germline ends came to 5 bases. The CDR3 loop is CSALSQETQYF. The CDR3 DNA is TGCAGTGCTCTAAGCCAAGAGACCCAGTACTTC.

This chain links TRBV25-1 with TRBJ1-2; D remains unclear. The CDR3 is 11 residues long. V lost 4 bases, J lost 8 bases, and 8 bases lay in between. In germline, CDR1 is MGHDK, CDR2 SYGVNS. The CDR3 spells CASSGGYGYTF. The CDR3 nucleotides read TGTGCCAGCAGTGGGGGATACGGCTACACCTTC.

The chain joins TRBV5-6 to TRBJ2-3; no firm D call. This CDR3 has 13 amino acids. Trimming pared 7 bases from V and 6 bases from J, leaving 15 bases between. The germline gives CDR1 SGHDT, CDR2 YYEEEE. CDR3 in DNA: TGTGCCAGCTGTATAATCAATGAGGATACGCAGTATTTT. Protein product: CASCIINEDTQYF.

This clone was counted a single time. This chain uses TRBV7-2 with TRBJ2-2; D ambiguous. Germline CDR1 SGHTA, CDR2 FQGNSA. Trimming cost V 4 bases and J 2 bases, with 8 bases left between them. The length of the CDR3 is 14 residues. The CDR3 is CASSYGFNTGELFF. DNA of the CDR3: TGTGCCAGCAGCTACGGCTTTAACACCGGGGAGCTGTTTTTT.

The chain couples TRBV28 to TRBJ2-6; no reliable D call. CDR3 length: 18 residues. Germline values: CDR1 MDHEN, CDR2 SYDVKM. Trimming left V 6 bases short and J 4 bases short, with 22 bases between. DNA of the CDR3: TGTGCCAGCAGCATCGTACATGCGGTCAAGGCGGGGGCCAACGTCCTGACTTTC. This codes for CASSIVHAVKAGANVLTF. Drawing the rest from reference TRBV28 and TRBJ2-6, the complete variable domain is DVKVTQSSRYLVKRTGEKVFLECVQDMDHENMFWYRQDPGLGLRLIYFSYDVKMKEKGDIPEGYSVSREKKERFSLILESASTNQTSMYLCASSIVHAVKAGANVLTFGAGSRLTVL.